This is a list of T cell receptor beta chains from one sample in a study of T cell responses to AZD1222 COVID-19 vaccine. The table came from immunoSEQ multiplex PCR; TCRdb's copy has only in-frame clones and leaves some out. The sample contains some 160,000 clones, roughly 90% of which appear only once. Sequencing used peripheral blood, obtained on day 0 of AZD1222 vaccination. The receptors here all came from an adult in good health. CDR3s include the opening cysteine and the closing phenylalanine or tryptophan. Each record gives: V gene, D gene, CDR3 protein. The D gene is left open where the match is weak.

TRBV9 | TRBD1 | CASSVGFGQDYGYTF
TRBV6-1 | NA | CASSERETPLEGYTF
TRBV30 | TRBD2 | CAWSRSGSDYEQYF
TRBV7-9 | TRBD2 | CASSLTSGRKNYNEQFF
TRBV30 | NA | CAWSAQGHSNQPQHF
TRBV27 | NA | CASSLSSRRTEAFF
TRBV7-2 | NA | CASSFTQSYEQYF
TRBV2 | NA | CASSEGAATQPQHF
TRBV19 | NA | CASSALLSPLHF
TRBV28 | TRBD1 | CASSKQGTHQPQHF
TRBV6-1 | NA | CASSAGGQSMNTEAFF
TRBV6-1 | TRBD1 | CASSEMGQGYGGYTF
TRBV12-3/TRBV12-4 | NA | CASSLGKGRPQHF
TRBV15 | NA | CATSRDFQGGQPQHF
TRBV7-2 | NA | CASSYRVSGNTIYF
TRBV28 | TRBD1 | CASSLFATGLGEKLFF
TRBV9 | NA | CASSVGNLNTEAFF
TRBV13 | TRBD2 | CASSLQTSGSSETQYF
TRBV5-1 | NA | CASLLRDTSSNQPQHF
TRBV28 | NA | CASSLFLGGNSGNTIYF
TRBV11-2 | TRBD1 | CASSVTGIDIQYF
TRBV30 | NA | CAWGPLTAGLYEKLFF
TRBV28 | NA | CASSLWTSGVNSPLHF
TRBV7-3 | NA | CASSLFGDYNQPQHF
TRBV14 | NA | CASSQLESYNEQFF
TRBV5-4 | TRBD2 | CASSPPGLAGGGSYNEQFF